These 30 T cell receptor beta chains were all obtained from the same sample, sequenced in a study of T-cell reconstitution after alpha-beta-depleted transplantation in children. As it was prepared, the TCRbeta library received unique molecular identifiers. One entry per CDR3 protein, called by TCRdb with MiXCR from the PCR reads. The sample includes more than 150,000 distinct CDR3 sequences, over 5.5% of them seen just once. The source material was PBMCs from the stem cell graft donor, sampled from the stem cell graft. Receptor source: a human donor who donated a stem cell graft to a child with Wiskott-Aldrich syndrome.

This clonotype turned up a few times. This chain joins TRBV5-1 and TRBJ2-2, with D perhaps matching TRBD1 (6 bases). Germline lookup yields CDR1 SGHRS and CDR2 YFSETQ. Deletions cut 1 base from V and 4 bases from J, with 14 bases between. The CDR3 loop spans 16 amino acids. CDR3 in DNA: TGCGCCAGCAGCTTGTCTGGACAGAGCTCCACCGGGGAGCTGTTTTTT. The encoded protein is CASSLSGQSSTGELFF. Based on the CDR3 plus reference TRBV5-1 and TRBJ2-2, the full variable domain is KAGVTQTPRYLIKTRGQQVTLSCSPISGHRSVSWYQQTPGQGLQFLFEYFSETQRNKGNFPGRFSGRQFSNSRSEMNVSTLELGDSALYLCASSLSGQSSTGELFFGEGSRLTVL.

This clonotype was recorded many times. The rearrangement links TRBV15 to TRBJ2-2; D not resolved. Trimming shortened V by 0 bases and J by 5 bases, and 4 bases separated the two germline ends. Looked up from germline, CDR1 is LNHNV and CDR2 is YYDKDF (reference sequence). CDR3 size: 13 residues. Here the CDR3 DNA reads TGTGCCACCAGCAGAGAGCGGACCGGGGAGCTGTTTTTT. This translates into CATSRERTGELFF.

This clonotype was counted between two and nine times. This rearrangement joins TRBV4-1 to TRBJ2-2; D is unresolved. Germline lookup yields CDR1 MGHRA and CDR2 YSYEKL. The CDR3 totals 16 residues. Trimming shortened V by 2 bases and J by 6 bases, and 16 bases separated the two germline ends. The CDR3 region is CASSQKFAVGSGELFF. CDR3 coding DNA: TGCGCCAGCAGCCAAAAATTCGCCGTCGGGTCCGGGGAGCTGTTTTTT.

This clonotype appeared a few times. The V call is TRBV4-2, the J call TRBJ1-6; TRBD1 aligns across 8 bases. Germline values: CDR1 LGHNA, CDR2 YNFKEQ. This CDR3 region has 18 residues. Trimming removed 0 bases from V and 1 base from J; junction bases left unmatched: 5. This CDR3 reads CASSQDPDRGSYNSPLHF. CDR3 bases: TGTGCCAGCAGCCAAGATCCCGACAGGGGATCCTATAATTCACCCCTCCACTTT.

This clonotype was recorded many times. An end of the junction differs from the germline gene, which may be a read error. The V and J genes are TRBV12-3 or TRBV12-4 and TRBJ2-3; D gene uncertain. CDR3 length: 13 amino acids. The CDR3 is CASTLYSTDTQYF. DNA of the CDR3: TGTGCCAGCACTTTATACTCAACAGATACGCAGTATTTT.

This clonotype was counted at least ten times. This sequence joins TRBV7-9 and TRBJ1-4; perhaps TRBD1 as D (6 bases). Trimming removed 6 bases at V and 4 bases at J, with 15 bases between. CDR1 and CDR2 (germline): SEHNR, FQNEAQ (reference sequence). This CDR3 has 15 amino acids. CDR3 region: CASRPSTGNNEKLFF. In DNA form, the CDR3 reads TGTGCCAGCAGGCCCTCGACAGGCAATAATGAAAAACTGTTTTTT.

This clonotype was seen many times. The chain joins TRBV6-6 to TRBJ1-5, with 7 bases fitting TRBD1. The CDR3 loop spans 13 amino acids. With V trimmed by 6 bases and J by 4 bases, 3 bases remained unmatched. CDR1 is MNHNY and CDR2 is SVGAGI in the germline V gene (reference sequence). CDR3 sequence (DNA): TGTGCCAGCAGGTCAGGGGGGAATCAGCCCCAGCATTTT. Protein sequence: CASRSGGNQPQHF.

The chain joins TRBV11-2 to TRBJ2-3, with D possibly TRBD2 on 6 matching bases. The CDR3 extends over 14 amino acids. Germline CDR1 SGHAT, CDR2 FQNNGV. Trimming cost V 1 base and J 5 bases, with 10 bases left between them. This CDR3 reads CASSLALGGDTQYF. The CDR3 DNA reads TGTGCCAGCAGCTTAGCTCTGGGGGGAGATACGCAGTATTTT.

This chain's CDR3 is CSALGESGEKLFF. Written as DNA, the CDR3 is TGCAGTGCCTTGGGGGAATCAGGGGAAAAACTGTTTTTT. The genes are TRBV20-1 and TRBJ1-4; tentatively, D is TRBD1 (5 bases). The length of the CDR3 is 13 residues. In germline, CDR1 is DFQATT, CDR2 SNEGSKA (reference sequence). Between the trimmed V and J ends, which lost 6 bases and 8 bases, there was a span of 16 bases.

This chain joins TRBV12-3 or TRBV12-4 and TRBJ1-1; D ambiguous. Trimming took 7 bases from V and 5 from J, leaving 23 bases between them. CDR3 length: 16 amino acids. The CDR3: CASTTPLYKRGTEAFF. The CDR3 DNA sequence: TGTGCCAGCACCACCCCCTTATATAAGCGAGGTACTGAAGCTTTCTTT.

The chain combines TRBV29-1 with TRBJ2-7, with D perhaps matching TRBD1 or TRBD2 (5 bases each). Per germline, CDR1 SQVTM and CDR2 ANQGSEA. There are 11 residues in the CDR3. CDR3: CTAGTQDEQYF. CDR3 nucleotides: TGCACCGCCGGGACCCAAGACGAGCAGTACTTC.

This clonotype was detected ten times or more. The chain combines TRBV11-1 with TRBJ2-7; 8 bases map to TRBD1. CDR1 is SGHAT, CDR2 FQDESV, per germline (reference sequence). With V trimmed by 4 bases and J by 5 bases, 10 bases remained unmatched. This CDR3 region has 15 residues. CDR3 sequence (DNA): TGTGCCAGCAGCTCACGTGACAGGGGACGGGACGAGCAGTACTTC. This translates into CASSSRDRGRDEQYF.

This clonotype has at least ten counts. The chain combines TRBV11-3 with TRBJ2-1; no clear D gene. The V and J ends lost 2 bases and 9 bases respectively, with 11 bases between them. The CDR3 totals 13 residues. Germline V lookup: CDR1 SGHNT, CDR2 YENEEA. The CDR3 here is CASSLSREREQFF. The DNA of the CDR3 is TGTGCCAGCAGCTTATCCCGTGAGCGTGAGCAGTTCTTC. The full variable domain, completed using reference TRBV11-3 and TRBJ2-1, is EAGVVQSPRYKIIEKKQPVAFWCNPISGHNTLYWYLQNLGQGPELLIRYENEEAVDDSQLPKDRFSAERLKGVDSTLKIQPAELGDSAVYLCASSLSREREQFFGPGTRLTVL.

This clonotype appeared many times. In DNA form, the CDR3 reads TGTGCCATCAGTGGAGGGGACAGGGCCTACAATGAGCAGTTCTTC. Its translation: CAISGGDRAYNEQFF. V gene TRBV10-3 combines with J gene TRBJ2-1; TRBD1 aligns across 9 bases. Germline values: CDR1 ENHRY, CDR2 SYGVKD. The CDR3 has 15 residues. V lost 4 bases to trimming and J lost 2 bases; unmatched junction nucleotides: 3.

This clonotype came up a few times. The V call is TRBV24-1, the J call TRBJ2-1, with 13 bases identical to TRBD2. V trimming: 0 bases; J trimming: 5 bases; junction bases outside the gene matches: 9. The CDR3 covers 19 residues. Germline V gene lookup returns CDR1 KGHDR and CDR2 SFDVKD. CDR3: CATSDLLPGLAGNHNEQFF. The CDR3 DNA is TGTGCCACCAGTGATTTGCTCCCGGGACTAGCGGGAAACCACAATGAGCAGTTCTTC.

CDR3 nucleotides: TGTGCCAGTAGAAGTGGAGCGGGAGGGCTGGAGACCCAGTACTTC. As protein: CASRSGAGGLETQYF. The genes are TRBV19 and TRBJ2-5; TRBD2 aligns across 10 bases. CDR1 is LNHDA and CDR2 is SQIVND in the germline V gene (reference sequence). The CDR3 is 15 residues long. The junction had 9 bases not matched to a gene; V was cut back by 6 bases and J by 5 bases.

As DNA, the CDR3 is TGTGCCTGGAACCGGGACAGGGTGCCTGGGGCCAACGTCCTGACTTTC. It translates to CAWNRDRVPGANVLTF. The rearrangement links TRBV30 to TRBJ2-6; 9 positions match TRBD1. With V trimmed by 4 bases and J by 2 bases, 6 bases remained unmatched. The CDR3 runs to 16 residues. Germline CDR1 and CDR2: GTSNPN and SVGIG (reference sequence).

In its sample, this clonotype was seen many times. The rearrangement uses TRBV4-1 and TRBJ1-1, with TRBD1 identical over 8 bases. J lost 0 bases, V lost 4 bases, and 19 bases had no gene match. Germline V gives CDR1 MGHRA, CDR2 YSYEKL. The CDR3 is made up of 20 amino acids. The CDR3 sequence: CASSRPYGQGISGMNTEAFF. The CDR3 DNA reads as TGCGCCAGCAGCCGACCTTACGGACAGGGAATCTCAGGCATGAACACTGAAGCTTTCTTT.

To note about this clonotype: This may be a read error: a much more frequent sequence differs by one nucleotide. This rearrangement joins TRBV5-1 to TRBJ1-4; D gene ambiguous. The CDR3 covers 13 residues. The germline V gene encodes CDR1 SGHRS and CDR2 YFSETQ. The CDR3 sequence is CASILKNNEKLFF. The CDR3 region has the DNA TGCGCCAGCATCTTGAAAAACAATGAAAAACTGTTTTTT.

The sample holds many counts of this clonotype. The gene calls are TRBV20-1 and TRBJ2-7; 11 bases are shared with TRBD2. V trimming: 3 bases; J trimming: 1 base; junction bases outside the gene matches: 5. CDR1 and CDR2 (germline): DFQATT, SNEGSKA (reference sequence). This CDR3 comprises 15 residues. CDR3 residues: CSARTGTSGSYEQYF. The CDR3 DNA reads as TGCAGTGCTAGGACCGGGACTAGCGGATCCTACGAGCAGTACTTC.

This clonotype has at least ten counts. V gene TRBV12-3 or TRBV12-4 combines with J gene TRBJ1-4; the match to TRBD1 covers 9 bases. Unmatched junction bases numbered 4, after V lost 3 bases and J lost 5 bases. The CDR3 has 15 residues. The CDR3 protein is CASSFGQGINEKLFF. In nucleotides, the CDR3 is TGTGCCAGCAGTTTCGGACAGGGGATAAATGAAAAACTGTTTTTT.

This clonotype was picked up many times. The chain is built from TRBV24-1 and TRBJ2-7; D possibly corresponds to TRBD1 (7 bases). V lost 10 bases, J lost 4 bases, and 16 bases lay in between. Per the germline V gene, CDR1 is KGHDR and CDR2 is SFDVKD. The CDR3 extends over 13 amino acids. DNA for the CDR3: TGTGCCACGCAGGGGGGACAGACATACGAGCAGTACTTC. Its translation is CATQGGQTYEQYF.

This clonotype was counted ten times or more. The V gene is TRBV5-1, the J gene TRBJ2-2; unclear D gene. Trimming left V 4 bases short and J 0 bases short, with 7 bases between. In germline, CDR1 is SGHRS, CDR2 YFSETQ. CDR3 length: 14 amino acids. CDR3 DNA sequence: TGCGCCAGCAGCCACCAAGCGAACACCGGGGAGCTGTTTTTT. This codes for CASSHQANTGELFF.

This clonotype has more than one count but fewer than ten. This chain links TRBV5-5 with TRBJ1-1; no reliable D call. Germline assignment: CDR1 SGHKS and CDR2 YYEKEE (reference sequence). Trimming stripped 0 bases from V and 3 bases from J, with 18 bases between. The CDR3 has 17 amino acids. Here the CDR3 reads CASSLAGPSWVDTEAFF. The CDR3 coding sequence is TGTGCCAGCAGCTTGGCTGGCCCCTCATGGGTGGACACTGAAGCTTTCTTT.

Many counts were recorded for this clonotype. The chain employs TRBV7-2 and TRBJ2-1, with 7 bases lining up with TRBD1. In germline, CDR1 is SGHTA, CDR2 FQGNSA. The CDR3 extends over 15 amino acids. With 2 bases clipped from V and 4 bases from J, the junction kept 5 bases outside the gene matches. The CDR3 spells CASSLIPGGYNEQFF. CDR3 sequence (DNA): TGTGCCAGCAGCTTAATCCCAGGGGGTTACAATGAGCAGTTCTTC. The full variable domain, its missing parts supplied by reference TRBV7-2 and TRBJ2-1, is GAGVSQSPSNKVTEKGKDVELRCDPISGHTALYWYRQSLGQGLEFLIYFQGNSAPDKSGLPSDRFSAERTGGSVSTLTIQRTQQEDSAVYLCASSLIPGGYNEQFFGPGTRLTVL.

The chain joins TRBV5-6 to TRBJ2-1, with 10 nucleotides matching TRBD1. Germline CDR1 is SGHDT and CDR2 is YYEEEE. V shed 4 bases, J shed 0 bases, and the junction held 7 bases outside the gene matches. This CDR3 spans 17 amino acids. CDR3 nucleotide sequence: TGTGCCAGCAGCCCGCAGACAGGGGGCTCCTCCTACAATGAGCAGTTCTTC. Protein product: CASSPQTGGSSYNEQFF.

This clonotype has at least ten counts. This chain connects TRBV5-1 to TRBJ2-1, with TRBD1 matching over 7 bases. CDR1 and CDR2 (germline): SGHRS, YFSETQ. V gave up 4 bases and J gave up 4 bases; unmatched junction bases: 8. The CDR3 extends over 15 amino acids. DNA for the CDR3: TGCGCCAGCAGCAAGACAGGGACAGAATACAATGAGCAGTTCTTC. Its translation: CASSKTGTEYNEQFF.

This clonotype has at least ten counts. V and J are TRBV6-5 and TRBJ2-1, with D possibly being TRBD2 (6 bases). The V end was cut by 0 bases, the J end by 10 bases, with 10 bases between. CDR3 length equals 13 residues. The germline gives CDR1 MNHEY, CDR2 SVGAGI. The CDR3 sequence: CASSYSLGREQFF. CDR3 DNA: TGTGCCAGCAGTTACTCTCTAGGGAGGGAGCAGTTCTTC.

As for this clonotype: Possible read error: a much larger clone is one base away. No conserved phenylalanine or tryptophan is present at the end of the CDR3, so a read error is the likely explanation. The chain's CDR3 is CASSTEGLETQYY. The DNA for the CDR3 is TGTGCCAGCAGCACGGAGGGGTTAGAGACCCAGTACTAC. This chain links TRBV25-1 with TRBJ2-5; D might be TRBD2 (6 bases). The CDR3 has 13 amino acids. Trimming removed 6 bases from V and 4 bases from J, with 12 bases in between. Germline CDR1 reads MGHDK; CDR2 reads SYGVNS.

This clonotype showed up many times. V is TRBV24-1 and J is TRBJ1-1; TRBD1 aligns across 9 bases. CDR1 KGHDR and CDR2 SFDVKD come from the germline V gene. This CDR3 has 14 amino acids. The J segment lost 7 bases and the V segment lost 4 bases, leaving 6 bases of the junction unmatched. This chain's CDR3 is CATSDPRTGDEAFF. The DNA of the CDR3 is TGTGCCACCAGTGACCCACGGACAGGGGATGAAGCTTTCTTT.